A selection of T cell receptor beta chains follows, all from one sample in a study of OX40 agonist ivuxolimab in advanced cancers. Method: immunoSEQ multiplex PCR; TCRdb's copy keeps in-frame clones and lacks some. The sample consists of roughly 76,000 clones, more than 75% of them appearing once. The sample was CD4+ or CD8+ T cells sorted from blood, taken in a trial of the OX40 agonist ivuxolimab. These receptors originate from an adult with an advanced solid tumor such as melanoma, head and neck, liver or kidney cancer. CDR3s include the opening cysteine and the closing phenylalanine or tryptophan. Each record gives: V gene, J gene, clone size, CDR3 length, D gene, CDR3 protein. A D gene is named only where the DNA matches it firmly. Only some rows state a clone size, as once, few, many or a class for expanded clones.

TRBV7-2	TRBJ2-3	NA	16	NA	CASSYSGTLDTDTQYF
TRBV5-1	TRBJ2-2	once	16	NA	CASSSMTGGNTGELFF
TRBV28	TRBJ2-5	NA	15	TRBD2	CASSPGLAGTETQYF
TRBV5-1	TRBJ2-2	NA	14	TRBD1	CATTFMTGTGELFF
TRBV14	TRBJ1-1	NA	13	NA	CASSLQGYTEAFF
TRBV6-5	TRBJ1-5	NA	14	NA	CASSSPGRNQPQHF
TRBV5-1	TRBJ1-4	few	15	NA	CASSLEGGGNEKLFF
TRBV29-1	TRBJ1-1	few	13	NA	CSVSGQWDTEAFF
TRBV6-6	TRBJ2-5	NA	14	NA	CASTAGTFQETQYF
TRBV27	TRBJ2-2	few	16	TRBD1	CASSFPGGQGAGELFF
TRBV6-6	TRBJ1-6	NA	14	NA	CASSYPGEGSPLHF
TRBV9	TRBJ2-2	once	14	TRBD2	CASSVGTSGGELFF